The 8 T cell receptor beta chains given below trace back to one sample, sequenced in a study of shared clonotypes between healthy human individuals. The protocol was immunoSEQ multiplex PCR, while the TCRdb copy is restricted to in-frame clones and leaves out a portion. The sample has approximately 2.3 million clones, 85% to 95% seen once. Sequencing input: naive CD4+ T cells from PBMCs. The subset here: CD45RA+ positively selected. The origin of the receptors is a man younger than 35 in good health. Some clones in this sample may be carry-over from other donors' samples.

Here the CDR3 DNA reads TGTGCCAGCTCACCTCAGGGGACAGGTATCTCTGGAAACACCATATATTTT. Its protein product is CASSPQGTGISGNTIYF. The rearrangement joins TRBV18 to TRBJ1-3, with 8 bases aligning to TRBD1. V lost 3 bases and J lost 0; bases outside the gene matches: 7. This CDR3 has 17 residues. Germline loops: CDR1 KGHSH, CDR2 LQKENI.

The V and J genes are TRBV19 and TRBJ1-2, with a weak D call TRBD1 (5 bases). This CDR3 is built from 15 residues. The germline V gene encodes CDR1 LNHDA and CDR2 SQIVND (reference sequence). V gave up 1 base and J gave up 4 bases, with 13 bases separating them. The CDR3 protein is CASSIAGHRGYGYTF. The CDR3 region has the DNA TGTGCCAGTAGTATAGCAGGACACCGGGGCTATGGCTACACCTTC.

As DNA, the CDR3 is TGCAGCGTTGATCAGGGACAGGGCTCCTACGAGCAGTACTTC. Protein sequence: CSVDQGQGSYEQYF. The chain couples TRBV29-1 to TRBJ2-7; 9 nucleotides agree with TRBD1. This CDR3 region has 14 residues. Per germline, CDR1 SQVTM and CDR2 ANQGSEA. Trimming cost V 3 bases and J 0 bases; bases outside gene matches: 3.

This clone came up once. This sequence joins TRBV5-1 and TRBJ2-1; possible D gene TRBD2, 6 bases. CDR1 and CDR2 (germline): SGHRS, YFSETQ. The V gene lost 4 bases and the J gene lost 4 bases, with 12 bases spanning the gap. The CDR3 length is 14 residues. The CDR3 is CASSDPTSYNEQFF. As DNA, the CDR3 is TGCGCCAGCAGCGATCCGACTAGTTACAATGAGCAGTTCTTC.

This clone was seen once. This chain's CDR3 is CASSSRGTGAGNTIYF. CDR3 DNA: TGTGCCAGCAGCTCTAGGGGGACAGGGGCTGGAAACACCATATATTTT. The gene calls are TRBV7-8 and TRBJ1-3; TRBD1 matches at 10 bases. Germline V gene lookup returns CDR1 SGHVS and CDR2 FQNEAQ. Trimming at V came to 4 bases and at J to 2 bases, leaving 5 bases not matched to a gene. This CDR3 comprises 16 residues.

This chain links TRBV23-1 with TRBJ2-1; D is undetermined. Being an ORF, TRBV23-1 has a function that is uncertain. Trimming stripped 2 bases from V and 6 bases from J, with 17 bases between. The CDR3 runs 16 residues. CDR3 sequence reads: CASSQGYRPRLNEQFF. As DNA, the CDR3 is TGCGCCAGCAGTCAAGGATACCGGCCTCGGCTCAATGAGCAGTTCTTC.

The chain links TRBV4-3 to TRBJ2-2; D gene uncertain. The CDR3 contains 15 residues. V was trimmed by 1 base and J by 4 bases, leaving 10 bases between them. CDR1 and CDR2 from the germline V gene are LGHNA and YSLEER. The CDR3 nucleotides are TGCGCCAGCAGCCAAGTGGCCTTTATCACCGGGGAGCTGTTTTTT. The encoded protein is CASSQVAFITGELFF.

Only one count was recorded for this clone. Other DNA sequences in this sample translate to the same CDR3. The rearrangement links TRBV5-6 to TRBJ2-3; D is unresolved. The CDR3 loop spans 13 amino acids. V was clipped by 0 bases and J by 2 bases, with 4 bases between them. The germline CDR1 and CDR2 sequences are SGHDT and YYEEEE. The CDR3 DNA follows: TGTGCCAGCAGCTTGGCGTCCACAGATACGCAGTATTTT. Translated, it gives CASSLASTDTQYF.